This TCR beta chain was captured by sequencing in a study of CD4+ T cells in melanoma. Study-wide points: A reported correlation linked neoantigen-specific CD4+ T cells to CD8+, macrophage and B cell function. Diverse differentiation states were reported for melanoma neoantigen-specific CD4+ T cells.

Trimming cost V 0 bases and J 5 bases; bases outside gene matches: 6. The CDR3 runs to 15 residues. CDR1 and CDR2 (germline): SGDLS, YYNGEE. For this clone: Its antigen is currently unknown.

Method: immunoSEQ multiplex PCR; TCRdb's copy keeps in-frame clones and lacks some. The sample yields more than 110,000 clones, around 90% seen once. This receptor was obtained from a human donor with melanoma. V gene TRBV9 combines with J gene TRBJ2-3; 7 positions match TRBD2. This CDR3 is CASSVAWGGIDTQYF. The CDR3 coding sequence is TGTGCCAGCAGCGTAGCTTGGGGGGGGATAGATACGCAGTATTTT.